This TCR beta chain was identified in a study of cytomegalovirus exposure and HLA in healthy donors. Turning to the study itself: One earlier analysis, a look at 150 million to 200 million T cells, found approximately 120 million unique TCR beta sequences.

Comments on this clone: What it recognizes is unknown.

Findings and limits, study-wide: High specificity and sensitivity for cytomegalovirus status were reported for the classifier. Previous analysis showed most TCR beta V segments were productive about 90% or about 30% of the time.

This PCR relied on a set of 60 Vbeta primers and 13 Jbeta primers. The method was immunoSEQ multiplex PCR; TCRdb's version includes in-frame clones alone and lacks a portion of them. In the table there are fewer than 200,000 clones, more than 75% of which are singletons. Germline lookup yields CDR1 MDHEN and CDR2 SYDVKM. The CDR3 loop spans 16 amino acids. Deletions cut 3 bases from V and 2 bases from J, with 16 bases between. The sample consisted of PBMCs. The chain employs TRBV28 and TRBJ2-5; maybe TRBD1 (6 bases). This sequence originates from a girl aged 5-17 years in good health and CMV-seropositive. The CDR3 protein is CASSFWDIWRQETQYF. CDR3 nucleotide sequence: TGTGCCAGCAGTTTTTGGGACATATGGAGACAAGAGACCCAGTACTTC.